A single sample is the source of the 15 T cell receptor beta chains below, sequenced in a study of CD8 T cells in Susac syndrome. Random hexamers were used to reverse transcribe roughly 0.45 to 1 ug of RNA. TCRdb itself ran the immunoSEQ multiplex PCR reads through MiXCR, one entry per CDR3 protein. The table lists 130,000 to 150,000 distinct CDR3 sequences, about 93% of them singletons. The sequenced sample was CD8+ T cells from PBMCs. The receptors stem from a human donor in good health.

The chain is built from TRBV7-9 and TRBJ2-1, with unresolved D. The CDR3 contains 15 residues. Germline V lookup: CDR1 SEHNR, CDR2 FQNEAQ (reference sequence). The V gene lost 5 bases and the J gene lost 5 bases, with 16 bases spanning the gap. The CDR3, as DNA: TGTGCCAGCAGCCACTCCCTGGACGGCCACAATGAGCAGTTCTTC. Its translation: CASSHSLDGHNEQFF.

The rearrangement uses TRBV4-3 and TRBJ2-7; the D call may be TRBD1 or TRBD2 (5 bases each). The germline V gene has CDR1 LGHNA and CDR2 YSLEER. This CDR3 region has 15 residues. Trimming removed 1 base at V and 3 bases at J, with 13 bases between. Here the CDR3 DNA reads TGCGCCAGCAGCCAAGGTCGGGGCAGCCACTACGAGCAGTACTTC. This encodes CASSQGRGSHYEQYF.

The chain carries TRBV7-9 and TRBJ2-7; TRBD2 matches 11 bases. V lost 2 bases and J lost 2; bases outside the gene matches: 5. The CDR3 is 16 residues long. Germline V gives CDR1 SEHNR, CDR2 FQNEAQ (reference sequence). This chain's CDR3 is CASSLSGTSGAYEQYF. CDR3 nucleotides: TGTGCCAGCAGCTTATCAGGGACTAGCGGAGCCTACGAGCAGTACTTC.

The chain couples TRBV4-1 to TRBJ1-4; D might be TRBD1 (6 bases). The CDR3 runs to 16 residues. V lost 2 bases and J 8 bases, leaving 18 bases between the germline ends. The germline gives CDR1 MGHRA, CDR2 YSYEKL. The CDR3 region is CASSQPWTVPWEKLFF. The CDR3 DNA follows: TGCGCCAGCAGCCAACCGTGGACAGTCCCTTGGGAAAAACTGTTTTTT.

The chain combines TRBV27 with TRBJ2-7; D remains ambiguous. Germline-derived CDR1 and CDR2 are MNHEY and SMNVEV (reference sequence). Deletions cut 2 bases from V and 1 base from J, with 6 bases between. The CDR3 is made up of 13 amino acids. CDR3 coding DNA: TGTGCCAGCAGTTTAGCCCAATCCTACGAGCAGTACTTC. Protein product: CASSLAQSYEQYF.

The genes are TRBV7-6 and TRBJ2-3; 7 bases align to TRBD2. Germline loops: CDR1 SGHVS, CDR2 FNYEAQ. There are 16 residues in the CDR3. Germline trimming cut 1 base from V and 2 bases from J; bases unmatched to any gene: 6. The CDR3 bases are TGTGCCAGCAGCTTAGGCAGCGGGATTGACACAGATACGCAGTATTTT. As protein: CASSLGSGIDTDTQYF.

The rearrangement uses TRBV20-1 and TRBJ2-5; TRBD2 might be the D (5 bases). V lost 0 bases and J lost 2, with 10 bases in between. CDR1 and CDR2 (germline): DFQATT, SNEGSKA (reference sequence). CDR3 size: 14 residues. CDR3 amino acids: CSARDFREQETQYF. In nucleotides, the CDR3 is TGCAGTGCTAGAGATTTTCGGGAACAAGAGACCCAGTACTTC.

The chain is built from TRBV27 and TRBJ2-2; D is possibly TRBD1 (6 bases). Per the germline V gene, CDR1 is MNHEY and CDR2 is SMNVEV (reference sequence). Trimming took 5 bases from V and 4 from J, leaving 11 bases between them. The CDR3 has 14 amino acids. The CDR3 here is CASSQTGPTGELFF. The CDR3, as DNA: TGTGCCAGCAGTCAGACAGGTCCCACCGGGGAGCTGTTTTTT.

The chain carries TRBV9 and TRBJ2-1; D unclear. The CDR3 has 14 amino acids. Germline loops: CDR1 SGDLS, CDR2 YYNGEE. Trimming removed 0 bases from V and 7 bases from J, with 11 bases in between. CDR3 nucleotide sequence: TGTGCCAGCAGCGTAGAGTGGACCCAAAATGAGCAGTTCTTC. Protein sequence: CASSVEWTQNEQFF.

The J gene is TRBJ2-7, the V gene TRBV29-1; no firm D call. Trimming took 3 bases from V and 1 from J, leaving 13 bases between them. This CDR3 comprises 14 residues. Germline V lookup: CDR1 SQVTM, CDR2 ANQGSEA. CDR3 region: CSVDLGDMSYEQYF. CDR3 in DNA: TGCAGCGTTGATCTTGGGGATATGTCCTACGAGCAGTACTTC.

This sequence joins TRBV9 and TRBJ2-1; TRBD2 matches at 7 bases. The CDR3 has 17 residues. The germline V gene has CDR1 SGDLS and CDR2 YYNGEE. The V gene end was trimmed by 0 bases and the J gene end by 3 bases; junction bases not matched to a gene: 9. Here the CDR3 reads CASSVGRGGRYYNEQFF. The DNA of the CDR3 is TGTGCCAGCAGCGTAGGGAGGGGCGGGAGATACTACAATGAGCAGTTCTTC.

V and J are TRBV5-1 and TRBJ2-7, with D perhaps matching TRBD1 (5 bases). The CDR3 sequence is 14 residues long. CDR1 and CDR2 (germline): SGHRS, YFSETQ. V lost 5 bases and J 2 bases, leaving 14 bases between the germline ends. The CDR3 is CASSLKGVAYEQYF. Here the CDR3 DNA reads TGCGCCAGCAGTCTGAAAGGGGTGGCCTACGAGCAGTACTTC.

The rearrangement links TRBV6-5 to TRBJ2-3; 10 nucleotides line up with TRBD2. This CDR3 has 16 amino acids. V lost 0 bases and J lost 4; bases outside the gene matches: 4. Germline V CDR1 and CDR2: MNHEY, SVGAGI. The CDR3 loop is CASSYSASGSPDTQYF. CDR3 DNA sequence: TGTGCCAGCAGTTACTCGGCTAGCGGGAGCCCAGATACGCAGTATTTT.

The chain carries TRBV13 and TRBJ2-7; 10 positions match TRBD2. The V gene's germline CDR1 is PRHDT and CDR2 FYEKMQ (reference sequence). This CDR3 is 15 amino acids long. Trimming at V came to 2 bases and at J to 5 bases, leaving 6 bases not matched to a gene. The CDR3 DNA reads as TGTGCCAGCAGCTTAAGGCTAGCGGGAGTCCACGAGCAGTACTTC. It yields the protein CASSLRLAGVHEQYF.

This CDR3 reads CASSHGLAAYEQYF. The CDR3 DNA follows: TGTGCCAGCAGTCACGGACTAGCGGCCTACGAGCAGTACTTC. J is TRBJ2-7 and V is TRBV27; 10 bases match TRBD2. The CDR3 loop spans 14 amino acids. V shed 5 bases and J 2 bases; nucleotides not matched to a gene: 3. Germline V gives CDR1 MNHEY, CDR2 SMNVEV (reference sequence).